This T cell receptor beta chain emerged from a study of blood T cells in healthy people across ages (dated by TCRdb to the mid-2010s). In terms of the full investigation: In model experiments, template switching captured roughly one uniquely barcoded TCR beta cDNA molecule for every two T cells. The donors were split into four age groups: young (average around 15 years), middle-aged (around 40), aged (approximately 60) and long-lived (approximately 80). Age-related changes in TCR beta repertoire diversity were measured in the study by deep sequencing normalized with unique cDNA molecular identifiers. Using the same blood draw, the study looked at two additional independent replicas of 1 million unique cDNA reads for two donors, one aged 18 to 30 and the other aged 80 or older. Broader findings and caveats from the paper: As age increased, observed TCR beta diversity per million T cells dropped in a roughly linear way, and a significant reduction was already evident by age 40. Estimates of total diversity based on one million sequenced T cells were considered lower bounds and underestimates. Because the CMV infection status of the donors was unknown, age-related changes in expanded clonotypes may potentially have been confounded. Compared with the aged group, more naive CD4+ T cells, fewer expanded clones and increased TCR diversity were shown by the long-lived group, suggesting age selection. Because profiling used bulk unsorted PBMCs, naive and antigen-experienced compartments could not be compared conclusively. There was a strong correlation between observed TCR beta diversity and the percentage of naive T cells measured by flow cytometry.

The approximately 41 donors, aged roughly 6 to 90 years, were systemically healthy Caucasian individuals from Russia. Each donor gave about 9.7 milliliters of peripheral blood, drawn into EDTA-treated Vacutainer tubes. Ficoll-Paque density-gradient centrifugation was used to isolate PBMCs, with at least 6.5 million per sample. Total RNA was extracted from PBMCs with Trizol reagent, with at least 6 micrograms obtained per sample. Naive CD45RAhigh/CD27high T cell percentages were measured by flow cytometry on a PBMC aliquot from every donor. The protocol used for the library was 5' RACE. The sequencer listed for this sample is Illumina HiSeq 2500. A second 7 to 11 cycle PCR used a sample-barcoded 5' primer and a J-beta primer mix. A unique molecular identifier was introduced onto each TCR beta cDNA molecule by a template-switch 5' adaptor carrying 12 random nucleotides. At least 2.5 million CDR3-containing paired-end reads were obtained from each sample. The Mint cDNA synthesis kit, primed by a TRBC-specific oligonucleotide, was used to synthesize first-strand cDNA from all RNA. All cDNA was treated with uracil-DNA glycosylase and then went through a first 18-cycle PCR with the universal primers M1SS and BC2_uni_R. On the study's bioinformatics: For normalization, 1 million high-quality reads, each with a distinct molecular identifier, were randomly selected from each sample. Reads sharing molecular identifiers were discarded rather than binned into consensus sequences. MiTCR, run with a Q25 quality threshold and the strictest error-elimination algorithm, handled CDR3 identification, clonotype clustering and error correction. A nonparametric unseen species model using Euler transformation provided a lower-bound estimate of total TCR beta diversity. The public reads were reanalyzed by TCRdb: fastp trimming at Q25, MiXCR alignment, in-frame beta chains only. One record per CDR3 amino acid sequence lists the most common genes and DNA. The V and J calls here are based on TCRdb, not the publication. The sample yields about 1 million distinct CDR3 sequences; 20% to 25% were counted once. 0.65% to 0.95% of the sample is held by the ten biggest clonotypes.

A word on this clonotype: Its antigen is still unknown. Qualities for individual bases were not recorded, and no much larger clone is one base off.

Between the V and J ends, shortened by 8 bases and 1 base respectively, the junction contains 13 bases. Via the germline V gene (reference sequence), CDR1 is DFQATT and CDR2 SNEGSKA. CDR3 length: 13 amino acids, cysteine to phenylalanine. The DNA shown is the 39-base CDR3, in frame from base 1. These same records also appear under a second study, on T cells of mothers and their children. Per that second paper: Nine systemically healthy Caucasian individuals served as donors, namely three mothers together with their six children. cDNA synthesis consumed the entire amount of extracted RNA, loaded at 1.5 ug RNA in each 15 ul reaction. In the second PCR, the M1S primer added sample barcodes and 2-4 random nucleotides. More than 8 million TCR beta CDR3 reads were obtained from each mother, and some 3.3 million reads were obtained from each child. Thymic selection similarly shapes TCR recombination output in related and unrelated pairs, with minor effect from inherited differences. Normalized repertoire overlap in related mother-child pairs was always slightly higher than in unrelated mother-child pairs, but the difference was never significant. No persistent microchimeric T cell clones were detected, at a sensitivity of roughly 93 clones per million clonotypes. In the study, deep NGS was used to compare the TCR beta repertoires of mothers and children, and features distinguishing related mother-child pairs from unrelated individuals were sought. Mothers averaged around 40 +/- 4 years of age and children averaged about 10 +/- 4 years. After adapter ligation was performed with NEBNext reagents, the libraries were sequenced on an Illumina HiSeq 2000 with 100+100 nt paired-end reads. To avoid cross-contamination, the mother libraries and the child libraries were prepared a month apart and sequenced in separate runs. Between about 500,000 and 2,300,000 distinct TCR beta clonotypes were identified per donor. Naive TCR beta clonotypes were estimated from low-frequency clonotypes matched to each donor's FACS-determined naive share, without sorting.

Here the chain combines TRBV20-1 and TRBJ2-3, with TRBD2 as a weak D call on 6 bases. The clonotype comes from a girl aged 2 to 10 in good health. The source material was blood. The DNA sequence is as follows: TGCAGTACCACTCGGAGGGGCACAGATACGCAGTATTTT. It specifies CSTTRRGTDTQYF.